This T cell receptor (beta chain) was recorded in a study of glioma-infiltrating T cells after dendritic cell vaccination. Germline V gene lookup returns CDR1 SGHNT and CDR2 YYREEE (reference sequence). The germline V and J ends were trimmed by 0 bases and 3 bases, with 4 bases remaining between them. This CDR3 contains 13 residues. Time point denoted: after dendritic cell vaccination, including at tumor progression/relapse. Patients had residual fresh-frozen tumor tissue and more than two years of survival data. Generated by immunoSEQ multiplex PCR, the TCRdb table keeps only in-frame clones and is missing some. The table lists 100,000 to 120,000 clones, around 89% of them singletons.

The TCR was taken from a human donor with glioblastoma. The genes are TRBV5-4 and TRBJ1-5; D gene uncertain. The sample here was blood, taken after dendritic cell vaccination. Here the CDR3 DNA reads TGTGCCAGCAGCTTGGACACCAATCAGCCCCAGCATTTT. It is translated as CASSLDTNQPQHF. The complete variable domain, with remaining parts taken from reference TRBV5-4 and TRBJ1-5, reads ETGVTQSPTHLIKTRGQQVTLRCSSQSGHNTVSWYQQALGQGPQFIFQYYREEENGRGNFPPRFSGLQFPNYSSELNVNALELDDSALYLCASSLDTNQPQHFGDGTRLSIL.